Below, 27 T cell receptor beta chains from the same sample are listed, as sequenced in a study of shared clonotypes between healthy human individuals. The protocol was immunoSEQ multiplex PCR, while the TCRdb copy is restricted to in-frame clones and leaves out a portion. The sample lists 900,000 to 1,200,000 clones; approximately 80% were seen once. Sequencing used memory CD4+ T cells from PBMCs. Subset specified: CD45RA-negative fraction. The receptors shown here come from a man younger than 35 in good health. Some clones in this sample may be carry-over from other donors' samples.

In the case of this clone: At the DNA level, this CDR3 is encoded by other sequences in the same sample as well. V and J are TRBV28 and TRBJ1-2; D gene ambiguous. Trimming took 1 base from V and 4 from J, leaving 7 bases between them. CDR1 is MDHEN and CDR2 is SYDVKM in the germline V gene. The CDR3 consists of 13 residues. CDR3 sequence reads: CASSLSGSYGYTF. CDR3 DNA: TGTGCCAGCAGTTTATCAGGTTCCTATGGCTACACCTTC.

This chain joins TRBV5-1 and TRBJ1-1, with D possibly matching TRBD1 (5 bases). V lost 3 bases and J 4 bases, leaving 13 bases between the germline ends. The germline CDR1 and CDR2 sequences are SGHRS and YFSETQ. The CDR3 extends over 14 amino acids. This CDR3 is CASSSWDGVTEAFF. CDR3 in DNA: TGCGCCAGCAGCTCATGGGACGGAGTCACTGAAGCTTTCTTT.

In regard to this clone: Other nucleotide sequences in the sample specify the same CDR3. The chain employs TRBV5-1 and TRBJ1-1, with D possibly matching TRBD1 (6 bases). Germline V gives CDR1 SGHRS, CDR2 YFSETQ. The V end was cut by 4 bases, the J end by 0 bases, with 10 bases between. The CDR3 is 14 residues long. DNA of the CDR3: TGCGCCAGCAGCCTACAGGGAATGAACACTGAAGCTTTCTTT. It codes for CASSLQGMNTEAFF. The variable domain in full, completed from reference TRBV5-1 and TRBJ1-1, reads KAGVTQTPRYLIKTRGQQVTLSCSPISGHRSVSWYQQTPGQGLQFLFEYFSETQRNKGNFPGRFSGRQFSNSRSEMNVSTLELGDSALYLCASSLQGMNTEAFFGQGTRLTVV.

V and J are TRBV4-2 and TRBJ2-7, with D possibly TRBD2 on 7 matching bases. V lost 0 bases and J 4 bases, leaving 13 bases between the germline ends. CDR3 length equals 15 residues. Germline lookup yields CDR1 LGHNA and CDR2 YNFKEQ. The CDR3 coding sequence is TGTGCCAGCAGCCAAGATCGGGGAGGGGGGTACGAGCAGTACTTC. This sequence encodes CASSQDRGGGYEQYF.

The rearrangement joins TRBV9 to TRBJ1-2; 10 nucleotides align to TRBD1. Trimming cost V 3 bases and J 7 bases; bases outside gene matches: 6. CDR1 is SGDLS and CDR2 is YYNGEE in the germline V gene. This CDR3 is built from 14 residues. The CDR3 sequence: CASSGQGALAGYTF. The DNA for the CDR3 is TGTGCCAGCAGCGGACAGGGGGCTTTGGCTGGCTACACCTTC.

The V gene is TRBV19, the J gene TRBJ2-7; D is possibly TRBD2 (5 bases). Trimming cost V 3 bases and J 0 bases, with 9 bases left between them. The CDR3 consists of 14 residues. CDR1 is LNHDA and CDR2 is SQIVND in the germline V gene (reference sequence). This CDR3 reads CASSIEGRSYEQYF. The CDR3, as DNA: TGTGCCAGTAGTATCGAGGGCCGCTCCTACGAGCAGTACTTC. The full variable domain, its missing parts supplied by reference TRBV19 and TRBJ2-7, is DGGITQSPKYLFRKEGQNVTLSCEQNLNHDAMYWYRQDPGQGLRLIYYSQIVNDFQKGDIAEGYSVSREKKESFPLTVTSAQKNPTAFYLCASSIEGRSYEQYFGPGTRLTVT.

The rearrangement links TRBV19 to TRBJ1-4, with 9 bases that match TRBD1. The CDR3 has 19 amino acids. After removal of 5 bases from V and 6 bases from J, the junction contained 19 bases not matched to a gene. Germline values: CDR1 LNHDA, CDR2 SQIVND (reference sequence). The CDR3, as DNA: TGTGCCAGTAGTCGGGACGGGACAGGGTTATGGTCGGAGGATGAAAAACTGTTTTTT. Its translation: CASSRDGTGLWSEDEKLFF. The variable domain in full, with the rest retrieved from reference TRBV19 and TRBJ1-4, is DGGITQSPKYLFRKEGQNVTLSCEQNLNHDAMYWYRQDPGQGLRLIYYSQIVNDFQKGDIAEGYSVSREKKESFPLTVTSAQKNPTAFYLCASSRDGTGLWSEDEKLFFGSGTQLSVL.

V usage is TRBV29-1 and J usage is TRBJ1-2; D uncertain. The CDR3 consists of 14 residues. The V end was cut by 3 bases, the J end by 8 bases, with 19 bases between. CDR1 and CDR2 from the germline V gene are SQVTM and ANQGSEA. This chain's CDR3 is CSVDTLREGKGYTF. Written as DNA, the CDR3 is TGCAGCGTTGATACGTTGAGGGAAGGAAAAGGCTACACCTTC.

Turning to this clone: This sequence may be a read error, since a much larger clone differs from it by one base. This sequence joins TRBV7-8 and TRBJ1-5, with D uncertain. V was trimmed by 4 bases and J by 0 bases, leaving 1 base between them. CDR1 and CDR2 from the germline V gene are SGHVS and FQNEAQ. CDR3 length equals 12 residues. The DNA for the CDR3 is TGTGCCAGCAGCTATAGCAATCAGCCCCAGCATTTT. This sequence encodes CASSYSNQPQHF.

The chain joins TRBV28 to TRBJ2-3; D unclear. In germline, CDR1 is MDHEN, CDR2 SYDVKM. V lost 5 bases and J lost 1, with 10 bases in between. The CDR3 sequence is 14 residues long. CDR3 in DNA: TGTGCCAGCAGTACAAATCGGGGCACAGATACGCAGTATTTT. Translation gives CASSTNRGTDTQYF. The full variable domain, completed using reference TRBV28 and TRBJ2-3, is DVKVTQSSRYLVKRTGEKVFLECVQDMDHENMFWYRQDPGLGLRLIYFSYDVKMKEKGDIPEGYSVSREKKERFSLILESASTNQTSMYLCASSTNRGTDTQYFGPGTRLTVL.

The chain couples TRBV28 to TRBJ1-2; D may be TRBD1 (5 bases). The CDR3 covers 14 residues. The germline gives CDR1 MDHEN, CDR2 SYDVKM. V lost 5 bases, J lost 4 bases, and 14 bases lay in between. CDR3 residues: CASSQRSGGYGYTF. Written as DNA, the CDR3 is TGTGCCAGCAGTCAAAGGTCGGGGGGCTATGGCTACACCTTC.

The rearrangement uses TRBV27 and TRBJ1-5; D not certain. CDR3 length equals 17 residues. V lost 2 bases, J lost 3 bases, and 17 bases lay in between. Germline V gives CDR1 MNHEY, CDR2 SMNVEV (reference sequence). CDR3 region: CASSLPLYSGLNQPQHF. In DNA, the CDR3 is TGTGCCAGCAGTTTACCCTTATATTCCGGACTCAATCAGCCCCAGCATTTT.

V usage is TRBV28 and J usage is TRBJ2-2; weak D call: TRBD2 (6 bases). The V and J ends lost 8 bases and 0 bases respectively, with 13 bases between them. This CDR3 has 15 amino acids. CDR1 MDHEN and CDR2 SYDVKM come from the germline V gene. The CDR3 loop is CASSHSGANTGELFF. The CDR3 DNA sequence: TGTGCCAGCTCCCATTCGGGGGCGAACACCGGGGAGCTGTTTTTT.

This clone was found once. The rearrangement links TRBV9 to TRBJ1-5; a weak D match, TRBD1 (5 bases). Trimming took 0 bases from V and 4 from J, leaving 11 bases between them. The CDR3 loop spans 15 amino acids. Looked up from germline, CDR1 is SGDLS and CDR2 is YYNGEE. DNA of the CDR3: TGTGCCAGCAGCGTAGGAGCGGGGACGAATCAGCCCCAGCATTTT. Amino acids: CASSVGAGTNQPQHF.

The rearrangement uses TRBV25-1 and TRBJ2-1, with 7 bases that match TRBD2. The CDR3 is 16 residues long. Trimming removed 4 bases from V and 2 bases from J; junction bases left unmatched: 8. Germline CDR1 MGHDK, CDR2 SYGVNS. CDR3 amino acids: CASSGQGAGTYNEQFF. As DNA, the CDR3 is TGTGCCAGCAGTGGCCAGGGAGCGGGGACCTACAATGAGCAGTTCTTC.

The chain has TRBV5-4 and TRBJ1-6, with D maybe TRBD1 (6 bases). CDR3 size: 14 residues. CDR1 is SGHNT, CDR2 YYREEE, per germline (reference sequence). V was trimmed by 4 bases and J by 9 bases, leaving 14 bases between them. DNA of the CDR3: TGTGCCAGCAGCCAACGGACAGAACTTTCACCCCTCCACTTT. The encoded protein is CASSQRTELSPLHF.

This rearrangement joins TRBV9 to TRBJ1-5, with 7 bases identical to TRBD1. Per the germline V gene, CDR1 is SGDLS and CDR2 is YYNGEE. With V trimmed by 5 bases and J by 7 bases, 9 bases remained unmatched. The CDR3 runs 14 residues. The CDR3 coding sequence is TGTGCCAGCAGTCGGGACAGTCAGGGACAGCCCCAGCATTTT. Protein: CASSRDSQGQPQHF. Complete variable domain (other parts from reference TRBV9 and TRBJ1-5): DSGVTQTPKHLITATGQRVTLRCSPRSGDLSVYWYQQSLDQGLQFLIQYYNGEERAKGNILERFSAQQFPDLHSELNLSSLELGDSALYFCASSRDSQGQPQHFGDGTRLSIL.

The rearrangement links TRBV29-1 to TRBJ2-4; 8 nucleotides agree with TRBD1. The ends lost 1 base at V and 4 bases at J; junction bases unmatched: 0. This CDR3 has 13 amino acids. Germline CDR1 is SQVTM and CDR2 is ANQGSEA. CDR3 DNA: TGCAGCGTTGAAGGACAGGGGAAAAACATTCAGTACTTC. Translation gives CSVEGQGKNIQYF. Combining the CDR3 with reference TRBV29-1 and TRBJ2-4 gives the whole variable domain SAVISQKPSRDICQRGTSLTIQCQVDSQVTMMFWYRQQPGQSLTLIATANQGSEATYESGFVIDKFPISRPNLTFSTLTVSNMSPEDSSIYLCSVEGQGKNIQYFGAGTRLSVL.

The CDR3 bases are TGTGCCACCAGCAGTAGGCAGGGTAGAAACTATGGCTACACCTTC. It codes for CATSSRQGRNYGYTF. This sequence joins TRBV15 and TRBJ1-2, with a tentative D call TRBD1 (5 bases). The germline V and J ends were trimmed by 3 bases and 2 bases, with 13 bases remaining between them. Germline loops: CDR1 LNHNV, CDR2 YYDKDF (reference sequence). The CDR3 spans 15 residues. Full variable domain (remainder filled in from reference TRBV15 and TRBJ1-2): DAMVIQNPRYQVTQFGKPVTLSCSQTLNHNVMYWYQQKSSQAPKLLFHYYDKDFNNEADTPDNFQSRRPNTSFCFLDIRSPGLGDTAMYLCATSSRQGRNYGYTFGSGTRLTVV.

Here the CDR3 reads CASSNRGEPYNEQFF. Here the CDR3 DNA reads TGTGCCAGCAGCAACCGGGGGGAGCCCTACAATGAGCAGTTCTTC. The rearrangement uses TRBV9 and TRBJ2-1; 7 nucleotides agree with TRBD2. The CDR3 loop spans 15 amino acids. CDR1 is SGDLS, CDR2 YYNGEE, per germline. With 4 bases clipped from V and 2 bases from J, the junction kept 6 bases outside the gene matches.

The chain combines TRBV28 with TRBJ1-4; TRBD1 matches 9 bases. The CDR3 covers 15 residues. CDR1 is MDHEN and CDR2 is SYDVKM in the germline V gene. J gave up 4 bases and V 6 bases, and 6 bases lay outside the gene matches. CDR3 loop: CASSSGTGNNEKLFF. CDR3 DNA: TGTGCCAGCAGCTCCGGGACAGGGAATAATGAAAAACTGTTTTTT.

The chain couples TRBV18 to TRBJ1-1; D gene uncertain. This CDR3 region has 12 residues. The V gene lost 0 bases and the J gene lost 10 bases, with 9 bases spanning the gap. Germline V gene sequence: CDR1 KGHSH, CDR2 LQKENI. CDR3 nucleotides: TGTGCCAGCTCACCACCGAGCTTGGGAGCTTTCTTT. This encodes CASSPPSLGAFF.

This chain uses TRBV5-1 with TRBJ2-1; 11 bases match TRBD2. This CDR3 is 15 amino acids long. Per germline, CDR1 SGHRS and CDR2 YFSETQ. V dropped 5 bases and J dropped 2; count of bases not matched to a gene: 3. CDR3 in DNA: TGCGCCAGCAGAATAGCGGGAGGGACCTACAATGAGCAGTTCTTC. The encoded protein is CASRIAGGTYNEQFF.

The sample holds a few counts of this clone. The chain couples TRBV4-1 to TRBJ2-3, with D perhaps TRBD2 (6 bases). V was cut by 2 bases and J by 2 bases, with 14 bases left in between. This CDR3 contains 16 residues. Germline V gene sequence: CDR1 MGHRA, CDR2 YSYEKL. DNA of the CDR3: TGCGCCAGCAGCCAAAGGCTAGCGCCTCTCACAGATACGCAGTATTTT. Its translation is CASSQRLAPLTDTQYF.

The chain uses TRBV7-9 and TRBJ1-4; the match to TRBD1 covers 7 bases. Germline trimming cut 5 bases from V and 4 bases from J; bases unmatched to any gene: 7. The germline V gene encodes CDR1 SEHNR and CDR2 FQNEAQ (reference sequence). CDR3 length: 15 residues. The CDR3, as DNA: TGTGCCAGCAGCCCATGGACAGGCCGTAATGAAAAACTGTTTTTT. The encoded protein is CASSPWTGRNEKLFF.

This rearrangement joins TRBV27 to TRBJ2-2; 7 nucleotides line up with TRBD2. Germline-derived CDR1 and CDR2 are MNHEY and SMNVEV (reference sequence). The CDR3 has 16 residues. V shed 5 bases and J 4 bases; nucleotides not matched to a gene: 10. CDR3 DNA: TGTGCCAGCAGTCCAGTCGGGGGGAGCCCCACCGGGGAGCTGTTTTTT. It yields the protein CASSPVGGSPTGELFF.

This chain joins TRBV21-1 and TRBJ1-5. TRBV21-1 is flagged as a pseudogene. CDR3 length: 21 residues. The CDR3 region is CASSKKGPAGVRVDGNQPQHF. In nucleotides, the CDR3 is TGTGCCAGCAGCAAAAAGGGCCCCGCGGGGGTAAGGGTAGATGGCAATCAGCCCCAGCATTTT.